Ten or more counts support the clone carrying this T cell receptor (beta chain). The germline gives CDR1 SGHTA, CDR2 FQGNSA. There are 18 residues in the CDR3. Trimming took 3 bases from V and 7 from J; bases not matched to a gene: 17. These data come from a study of Graves' ophthalmopathy and Graves' hyperthyroidism. The study amplified TCR beta CDR3 regions using RNA transcripts. First-round RT-PCR with HTBI primers preceded a second-round multiplex PCR. TCRdb re-derived calls from the multiplex PCR reads in MiXCR, one entry per CDR3 protein. The sample includes some 380,000 distinct CDR3 sequences, less than 20% of them seen just once.

Sequencing was carried out using peripheral blood. The clonotype was recovered from a woman younger than 35 with stable Graves' hyperthyroidism. V is TRBV7-2 and J is TRBJ2-5; 10 bases align to TRBD2. CDR3 bases: TGTGCCAGCAGCTTTAGGGCTAGCGGGGGCCCTCCTTGGGGGACCCAGTACTTC. As protein: CASSFRASGGPPWGTQYF.